The entry below describes one T cell receptor beta chain. The sample holds a few counts of this clone. Its antigen remains undetermined. Per-base quality was not reported, and no clone a single base away is much larger than it. The immunoSEQ Assay was used to sequence TCRbeta CDR3 regions. After extraction, genomic DNA underwent amplification by bias-controlled multiplex PCR, followed by high-throughput sequencing. As for how the authors treated the data: To quantify the absolute abundance of each unique TCRbeta CDR3 region, sequences were collapsed and filtered. Usable DNA was measured by amplifying reference genes present in all nucleated cells, and TCRbeta template counts were normalized to that usable DNA to estimate T cell fraction. Repertoire TCRs were annotated as SARS-CoV-2-specific by exact matching of V gene, CDR3 amino acid sequence and J gene to a known reactive TCR set. The reference SARS-CoV-2 TCR set was derived from MIRA and filtered for enrichment in COVID-19-positive ImmuneCODE repertoires, a step that removed public or cross-reactive TCRs. Drawing on the MIRA antigens, annotated TCRs were analysed further at the level of specific ORF or position within ORF. Breadth was defined as the number of annotated unique rearrangements divided by the total number of unique productive rearrangements, and depth was defined as the summed frequency of the annotated unique rearrangements. Group comparisons of TCR breadth used two-sided Wilcoxon rank-sum tests. TCRdb stores this immuneACCESS table with in-frame sequences only. Part of the clones is absent; in the studies checked, under half of the shortfall reflects unresolved V genes, and no reason is known for the rest. D and trimming come from the DNA, and the V and J calls and clone size come from that table. This sample comprises about 460,000 clones, 80% to 90% of them detected only once. Of the sample, over 1.5% falls within the top ten clones.

The germline V end is reduced by 2 bases and the J end by 6 bases; junction bases left unmatched: 7. The CDR3 numbers 15 residues from cysteine through phenylalanine. Kept here is only the CDR3 DNA, which spans 45 bases and is read in frame from base 1. The germline V gene specifies SGHTS as CDR1 and YDEGEE as CDR2. The data are from a study of Ad26.COV2.S vaccination and SARS-CoV-2 variants (dated by TCRdb to the early 2020s). Turning to the overall study: Donors in the vaccine arm were drawn from COV1001, a multicentre, randomized, double-blind, placebo-controlled phase I-IIa trial testing Ad26.COV2.S in healthy adults. Trial participants were randomized into five groups of five, in which low-dose or high-dose Ad26.COV2.S was given once or twice, or placebo was given on both occasions. Ad26.COV2.S was administered intramuscularly at a dose of 5x10^10 or 1x10^11 viral particles, either as one shot or as two shots given 56 days apart. Investigators did not know the trial group allocation while performing experiments and assessing outcomes. A total of around 32 samples were included in the TCR-sequenced set, comprising around 19 Ad26.COV2.S vaccine recipients, 5 placebo recipients and 8 SARS-CoV-2 convalescent individuals. The specificity and breadth of SARS-CoV-2-reactive T cell receptors after Ad26.COV2.S vaccination were assessed by TCRbeta repertoire sequencing. The research as a whole found: Substantial breadth of spike-specific CD8+ and CD4+ T cell responses was reported after vaccination. The authors noted that total T cell responses may have been underestimated by the TCR breadth and depth analyses. Ad26.COV2.S recipients had higher spike-specific TCR breadth than placebo recipients (P = 0.0014). Comparable non-spike TCR breadth was observed between vaccine and placebo recipients, consistent with only spike being contained in the vaccine. The study was not powered for comparison of responses between vaccine doses or regimens.

The treatment or condition label here, explained by the study, means: some 20 received Ad26.COV2.S at low or high dose, single or two shots; a few received placebo; per-sample allocation not given. Repertoires of vaccine and placebo recipients were sequenced from samples taken on day 63 after the first injection. In Cohort 1b, around 25 adults aged 18-55 years were enrolled at a single site in Boston, USA, between 29 July and 7 August 2020. Ad26.COV2.S consisted of a replication-incompetent adenovirus type 26 vector by which a prefusion-stabilized SARS-CoV-2 spike protein from the original Wuhan strain was expressed.

The sequencing used peripheral blood, collected in a trial of Ad26.COV2.S vaccine versus placebo. This TCR derives from a person aged 18-65 years who received the Ad26.COV2.S COVID-19 vaccine or a placebo. The V and J genes are TRBV5-8 and TRBJ2-1; 8 bases in the middle match TRBD2. The CDR3 amino acid sequence is: CASSFLRGGLNEQFF. The DNA sequence is TGTGCCAGCAGCTTCCTTCGGGGGGGGCTCAATGAGCAGTTCTTC.